These T cell receptor beta chains were read from a single sample in a study of cytomegalovirus exposure and HLA in healthy donors. This table comes from immunoSEQ multiplex PCR, and its TCRdb copy is limited to in-frame clones, with some not included. Here the sample spans some 150,000 clones, about 95% being singletons. Sequencing was performed on PBMCs. The receptors were sampled from a young man in good health and CMV-seropositive. Both conserved end residues are part of each CDR3. The D gene is left open where the match is weak. Some rows mark clone size as missing; the rest say once, few, many or name a class of expanded clone.

>TRBJ2-7|TRBV23-1|.|.
CASSQLPRAKHEQYF
TGCGCCAGCAGTCAATTACCCCGCGCTAAACACGAGCAGTACTTC
>TRBJ2-7|TRBV27|.|TRBD1
CASSFGQGSRQYF
TGTGCCAGCAGTTTCGGACAGGGTAGCAGGCAGTACTTC
>TRBJ2-3|TRBV7-9|.|.
CASSLQGFGTDTQYF
TGTGCCAGCAGCTTACAGGGGTTTGGCACAGATACGCAGTATTTT
>TRBJ1-2|TRBV19|.|.
CASSKPRDYGYTF
TGTGCCAGTAGTAAACCCAGGGACTATGGCTACACCTTC
>TRBJ2-7|TRBV5-1|.|TRBD2
CASSMTSSYYEQYF
TGCGCCAGCAGCATGACTAGCAGCTACTACGAGCAGTACTTC
>TRBJ1-3|TRBV4-1|.|.
CASSKGPPRDLANTIYF
TGCGCCAGCAGCAAAGGACCGCCGAGGGATTTAGCCAACACCATATATTTT
>TRBJ2-5|TRBV2|.|TRBD2
CASSSGLAGGWQETQYF
TGTGCCAGCAGTTCCGGACTAGCGGGAGGGTGGCAAGAGACCCAGTACTTC
>TRBJ2-7|TRBV6-1|.|.
CASSGFSSSSYEQYF
TGTGCCAGCAGTGGTTTTAGCAGTTCTTCCTACGAGCAGTACTTC
>TRBJ2-5|TRBV19|.|.
CASSMSGFGETQYF
TGTGCCAGTAGTATGTCGGGTTTTGGAGAGACCCAGTACTTC
>TRBJ2-1|TRBV6-6|.|.
CASRQGLDEQFF
TGTGCCAGCCGGCAGGGACTGGATGAGCAGTTCTTC
>TRBJ1-2|TRBV6-5|.|.
CASSYDGSGYTF
TGTGCCAGCAGTTACGACGGGAGCGGCTACACCTTC
>TRBJ2-7|TRBV28|.|.
CASSFRAAGYEQYF
TGTGCCAGCAGTTTCAGGGCAGCGGGCTACGAGCAGTACTTC
>TRBJ2-2|TRBV18|.|TRBD1
CASSPRDRGDTGELFF
TGTGCCAGCTCACCACGGGACAGGGGCGACACCGGGGAGCTGTTTTTT
>TRBJ2-1|TRBV28|.|TRBD2
CASSLLAGPYNEQFF
TGTGCCAGCAGTCTACTAGCGGGCCCCTACAATGAGCAGTTCTTC
>TRBJ2-2|TRBV29-1|.|.
CSAVRDRELFF
TGCAGCGCCGTACGCGATAGGGAGCTGTTTTTT
>TRBJ1-4|TRBV19|.|.
CASRTDPNEKLFF
TGTGCCAGCCGGACAGACCCTAATGAAAAACTGTTTTTT
>TRBJ1-2|TRBV28|.|.
CASVGGGEHHGYTF
TGTGCCAGCGTAGGAGGAGGGGAACATCATGGCTACACCTTC
>TRBJ2-7|TRBV6-4|.|TRBD2
CANLRASGRPLEQYF
TGTGCCAACCTGAGGGCTAGCGGGAGGCCCCTCGAGCAGTACTTC
>TRBJ1-1|TRBV27|.|.
CASSLSSGSNTEAFF
TGTGCCAGCAGTTTATCGTCGGGGTCGAACACTGAAGCTTTCTTT
>TRBJ2-3|TRBV5-1|once|.
CASSLQSGSSTDTQYF
TGCGCCAGCAGCTTGCAGTCCGGGAGCAGCACAGATACGCAGTATTTT
>TRBJ1-1|TRBV30|.|.
CAWIHGSGNTEAFF
TGTGCCTGGATACACGGGAGTGGGAACACTGAAGCTTTCTTT
>TRBJ1-2|TRBV28|.|TRBD1
CASSLGRTGAYGYTF
TGTGCCAGCAGTTTGGGCAGAACAGGGGCCTATGGCTACACCTTC
>TRBJ2-2|TRBV2|.|TRBD2
CASSAEREGIGELFF
TGTGCCAGCAGTGCCGAGCGGGAGGGTATCGGGGAGCTGTTTTTT
>TRBJ2-3|TRBV4-1|.|TRBD2
CASSQADTSGDTDTQYF
TGCGCCAGCAGCCAAGCTGATACTAGCGGAGACACAGATACGCAGTATTTT
>TRBJ1-1|TRBV5-1|.|TRBD1
CASSLATGGTEAFF
TGCGCCAGCAGCTTGGCGACAGGGGGCACTGAAGCTTTCTTT
>TRBJ1-1|TRBV6-5|.|.
CASRRTANTEAFF
TGTGCCAGCAGGAGGACAGCGAACACTGAAGCTTTCTTT
>TRBJ1-2|TRBV10-3|.|TRBD1
CAISESKAGGVYGYTF
TGTGCCATCAGTGAGTCGAAAGCAGGGGGCGTCTATGGCTACACCTTC
>TRBJ2-3|TRBV27|few|.
CASMLLLSTDTQYF
TGTGCCAGCATGCTCCTACTTAGCACAGATACGCAGTATTTT
>TRBJ1-3|TRBV19|once|.
CASSRRALSGNTIYF
TGTGCCAGTAGCCGGAGGGCACTCTCTGGAAACACCATATATTTT
>TRBJ2-1|TRBV5-1|.|TRBD2
CASSLVSGRHNEQFF
TGCGCCAGCAGCTTGGTAAGCGGGAGACACAATGAGCAGTTCTTC
>TRBJ2-1|TRBV7-6|few|.
CASSLASMRKEQFF
TGTGCCAGCAGCTTAGCTAGCATGCGTAAAGAGCAGTTCTTC
>TRBJ2-2|TRBV5-1|once|TRBD1
CASSPDRENTGELFF
TGCGCCAGCAGCCCGGACAGGGAGAACACCGGGGAGCTGTTTTTT
>TRBJ2-2|TRBV4-2|.|TRBD2
CASSPTSGSSKAGELFF
TGTGCCAGCAGCCCCACTAGCGGGAGCTCCAAGGCCGGGGAGCTGTTTTTT
>TRBJ2-7|TRBV5-1|.|TRBD1
CASSWDRGSEQYF
TGCGCCAGCAGCTGGGACAGGGGAAGCGAGCAGTACTTC
>TRBJ1-1|TRBV28|.|TRBD1
CASSLPTGGVNTEAFF
TGTGCCAGCAGTTTACCGACAGGGGGGGTGAACACTGAAGCTTTCTTT
>TRBJ2-3|TRBV2|.|TRBD2
CASGGVGTDTQYF
TGTGCCAGTGGGGGGGTTGGCACAGATACGCAGTATTTT
>TRBJ2-7|TRBV6-1|.|.
CASSLGTFYEQYF
TGTGCCAGCAGCCTCGGGACATTTTACGAGCAGTACTTC
>TRBJ1-2|TRBV15|.|TRBD1
CATALHRGGGYTF
TGTGCCACCGCCCTTCACAGGGGAGGTGGCTACACCTTC
>TRBJ2-5|TRBV19|.|TRBD2
CASRAGGRETQYF
TGTGCCAGCCGAGCGGGAGGTCGGGAGACCCAGTACTTC
>TRBJ1-5|TRBV30|once|TRBD1
CAWSVTGGDQPQHF
TGTGCCTGGAGTGTAACAGGGGGCGATCAGCCCCAGCATTTT
>TRBJ1-2|TRBV5-8|.|.
CASSLGQGRNYGYTF
TGTGCCAGCAGCCTGGGGCAGGGAAGGAACTATGGCTACACCTTC
>TRBJ1-2|TRBV12-5|.|TRBD1
CASGLEEQGGSGSGYTF
TGTGCTAGTGGTTTGGAAGAACAGGGGGGCTCGGGTTCTGGCTACACCTTC
>TRBJ2-5|TRBV13|.|TRBD1
CASSLAGRGQETQYF
TGTGCCAGCAGCTTAGCGGGCAGGGGGCAGGAGACCCAGTACTTC